The present TCR beta chain was sequenced within a study of blood T cell repertoires in COVID-19. Study summary: The United States, Italy and Spain provided the acute and convalescent COVID-19 samples. PBMCs, B-cell-depleted T cells, or T cells provided the cDNA or gDNA that made up the material.

The length of the CDR3 is 12 residues. The germline V and J ends were trimmed by 4 bases and 4 bases, with 8 bases remaining between them. Germline lookup yields CDR1 SGHDT and CDR2 YYEEEE. Methods used by the authors: Estimation of nucleated cell counts was performed using reference gene primer amplification. Sequencing was performed with immunoSEQ multiplex PCR; in TCRdb, only in-frame clones are kept and a portion is missing. The DNA was the basis for D and trimming; V, J and clone size are from that table. The data show approximately 530,000 clones, around nine tenths seen once. Seattle's cohort entered during active infection and was followed longitudinally.

This chain links TRBV5-6 with TRBJ1-1; D gene unclear. Sequencing used peripheral blood. This receptor was identified in a woman aged 45-60 years with COVID-19, enrolled during active disease. The CDR3 nucleotides are TGTGCCAGCAGCCTGGTGAGCACTGAAGCTTTCTTT. Its protein product is CASSLVSTEAFF.